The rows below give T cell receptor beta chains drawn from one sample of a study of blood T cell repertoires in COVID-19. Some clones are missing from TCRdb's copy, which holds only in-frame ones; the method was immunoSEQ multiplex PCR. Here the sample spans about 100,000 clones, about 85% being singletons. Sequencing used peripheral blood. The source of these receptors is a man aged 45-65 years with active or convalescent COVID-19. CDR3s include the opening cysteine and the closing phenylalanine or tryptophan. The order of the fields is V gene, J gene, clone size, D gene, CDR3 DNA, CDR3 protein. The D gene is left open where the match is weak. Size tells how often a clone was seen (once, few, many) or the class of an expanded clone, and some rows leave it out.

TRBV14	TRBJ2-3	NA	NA	TGTGCCAGCAGCCAGCAACAGGGAGGGACAGATACGCAGTATTTT	CASSQQQGGTDTQYF
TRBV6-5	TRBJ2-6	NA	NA	TGTGCCAGCAGTTACGGGGGCGCTGGGGCCAACGTCCTGACTTTC	CASSYGGAGANVLTF
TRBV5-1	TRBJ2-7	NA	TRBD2	TGCGCCAGCAGCCCGGGACTAGCTCTTTCCTACGAGCAGTACTTC	CASSPGLALSYEQYF
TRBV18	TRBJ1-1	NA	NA	TGTGCCAGCTCCCTAACAGGAAACACTGAAGCTTTCTTT	CASSLTGNTEAFF
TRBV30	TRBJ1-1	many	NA	TGTGCCTGGAGTCGGGAGAACACTGAAGCTTTCTTT	CAWSRENTEAFF
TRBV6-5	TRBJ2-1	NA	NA	TGTGCCAGCAGCGGAGAACTTAGCTCCTACAATGAGCAGTTCTTC	CASSGELSSYNEQFF
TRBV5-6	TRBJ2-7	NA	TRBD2	TGTGCCAGCAGCTTTCGGCTAGCGGTACGGTACGAGCAGTACTTC	CASSFRLAVRYEQYF
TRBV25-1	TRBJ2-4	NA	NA	TGTGCCAGCGGGATGCAGGGGAACATTCAGTACTTC	CASGMQGNIQYF
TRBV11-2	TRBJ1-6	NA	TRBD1	TGTGCCAGCAGGTCCATACGACTTCCCGGGACAGGGGTTAATTCACCCCTCCACTTT	CASRSIRLPGTGVNSPLHF
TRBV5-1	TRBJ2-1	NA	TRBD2	TGCGCCAGCAGCCAAACTAGCGGAGGCTACAATGAGCAGTTCTTC	CASSQTSGGYNEQFF
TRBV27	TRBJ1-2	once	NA	TGTGCCAGCAGAACCTCACAGGAAGCCTATGGCTACACCTTC	CASRTSQEAYGYTF
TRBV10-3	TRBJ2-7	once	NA	TGTGCCATCGGCCGGACTGGCTACGAGCAGTACTTC	CAIGRTGYEQYF
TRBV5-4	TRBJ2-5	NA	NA	TGTGCCAGCAGCTTAAGTATAGCGTCGGAGACCCAGTACTTC	CASSLSIASETQYF
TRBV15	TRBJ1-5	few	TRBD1	TGTGCCACCAGCGCCGGGACAGGGAGCAATCAGCCCCAGCATTTT	CATSAGTGSNQPQHF
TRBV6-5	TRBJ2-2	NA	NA	TGTGCCAGCAGCCCAGAAGGGGAGGCCGGGGAGCTGTTTTTT	CASSPEGEAGELFF
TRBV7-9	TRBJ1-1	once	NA	TGTGCCAGCAGCTATGACAGTGAAGCTTTCTTT	CASSYDSEAFF
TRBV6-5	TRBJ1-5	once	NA	TGTGCCAGCAGTAAACAGGGCAGATCCGACCAGCCCCAGCATTTT	CASSKQGRSDQPQHF
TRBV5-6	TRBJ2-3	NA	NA	TGTGCCAGCAGCTCCCCGACGGCAGGGGATACGCAGTATTTT	CASSSPTAGDTQYF
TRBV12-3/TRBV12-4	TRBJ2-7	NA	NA	TGTGCCAGCAGATGGGGACTGCCGGGTGAGCAGTACTTC	CASRWGLPGEQYF
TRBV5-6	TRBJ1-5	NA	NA	TGTGCCAGCAGCCGACGACAGGAGAATCAGCCCCAGCATTTT	CASSRRQENQPQHF
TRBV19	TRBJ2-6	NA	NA	TGTGCCAGTGCGCTGGGGGGCTCTGGGGCCAACGTCCTGACTTTC	CASALGGSGANVLTF
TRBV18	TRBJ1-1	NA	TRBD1	TGTGCCAGCTCACTGGACAGGAGGCGGGACACTGAAGCTTTCTTT	CASSLDRRRDTEAFF
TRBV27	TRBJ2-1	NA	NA	TGTGTCCTAGGGTCTAGCGGGACAGGCCCCTATCCTGAGCAGTTCTTC	CVLGSSGTGPYPEQFF
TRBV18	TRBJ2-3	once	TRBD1	TGTGCCAGCTCACTAGGACAGGGACACACAGATACGCAGTATTTT	CASSLGQGHTDTQYF
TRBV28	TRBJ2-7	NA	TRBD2	TGTGCCAGCAGTGGGAGGGTAGCGGGAGCCTACGAGCAGTACTTC	CASSGRVAGAYEQYF
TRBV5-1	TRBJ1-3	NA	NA	TGCGCCAGCAGCGTTGGCGGTGGACTTCAAGGAACTGGAAACACCATATATTTT	CASSVGGGLQGTGNTIYF
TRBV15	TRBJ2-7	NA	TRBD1	TGTGCCACCAGCCCAGCACCGGACAGGCAGTACGAGCAGTACTTC	CATSPAPDRQYEQYF
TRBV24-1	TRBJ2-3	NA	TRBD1	TGTGCCACCAGTGATTTCGGACAGGGGGCTGCATATACGCAGTATTTT	CATSDFGQGAAYTQYF
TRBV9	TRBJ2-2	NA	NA	TGTGCCAGCAGCGTAGGGCAGGTGTCGGCCGGGGAGCTGTTTTTT	CASSVGQVSAGELFF
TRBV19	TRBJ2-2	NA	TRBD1	TGTGCCAGTAGTGCCGACAGGGCTCGGACCGGGGAGCTGTTTTTT	CASSADRARTGELFF
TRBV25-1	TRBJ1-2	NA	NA	TGTGCCAGCAGGCGGGGGCCCGGCTACACCTTC	CASRRGPGYTF
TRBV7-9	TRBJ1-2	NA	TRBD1	TGTGCCAGCAGCTTGGGACAGGGAATGGGTGGCTACACCTTC	CASSLGQGMGGYTF
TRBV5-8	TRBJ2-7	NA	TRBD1	TGTGCCAGCAGCTTCGAACGGGACAGGGGCTACGAGCAGTACTTC	CASSFERDRGYEQYF
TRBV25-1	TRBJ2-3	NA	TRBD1	TGTGCCAGCAGTGAACCCCGGGACAGGCCCGCAGGGGATACGCAGTATTTT	CASSEPRDRPAGDTQYF
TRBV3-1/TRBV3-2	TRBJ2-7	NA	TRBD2	TGTGCCAGCAGCCCTGGGACTAGCGGGGACTACGAGCAGTACTTC	CASSPGTSGDYEQYF
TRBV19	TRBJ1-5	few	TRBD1	TGTGCCAGTAGTATCGGGACAGGGGAACAGCCCCAGCATTTT	CASSIGTGEQPQHF
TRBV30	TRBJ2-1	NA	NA	TGTGCCTGCGGTACCTACAATGAGCAGTTCTTC	CACGTYNEQFF
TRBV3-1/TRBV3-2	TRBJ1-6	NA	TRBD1	TGTGCCAGCAGCTCCCGGGACAGCTATTCACCCCTCCACTTT	CASSSRDSYSPLHF
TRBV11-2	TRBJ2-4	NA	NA	TGTGCCAGCAGCTCACCGGGCGGGAACATTCAGTACTTC	CASSSPGGNIQYF
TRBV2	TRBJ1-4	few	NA	TGTGCCAGCAAGGGGCAGGGTCATGAAAAACTGTTTTTT	CASKGQGHEKLFF
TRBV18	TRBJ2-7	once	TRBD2	TGTGCCAGCTCATCCCGGACTAGCGGGAGCTACGAGCAGTACTTC	CASSSRTSGSYEQYF
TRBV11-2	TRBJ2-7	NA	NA	TGTGCCAGCAGCTCGGGGACTCTCTCCTACGAGCAGTACTTC	CASSSGTLSYEQYF